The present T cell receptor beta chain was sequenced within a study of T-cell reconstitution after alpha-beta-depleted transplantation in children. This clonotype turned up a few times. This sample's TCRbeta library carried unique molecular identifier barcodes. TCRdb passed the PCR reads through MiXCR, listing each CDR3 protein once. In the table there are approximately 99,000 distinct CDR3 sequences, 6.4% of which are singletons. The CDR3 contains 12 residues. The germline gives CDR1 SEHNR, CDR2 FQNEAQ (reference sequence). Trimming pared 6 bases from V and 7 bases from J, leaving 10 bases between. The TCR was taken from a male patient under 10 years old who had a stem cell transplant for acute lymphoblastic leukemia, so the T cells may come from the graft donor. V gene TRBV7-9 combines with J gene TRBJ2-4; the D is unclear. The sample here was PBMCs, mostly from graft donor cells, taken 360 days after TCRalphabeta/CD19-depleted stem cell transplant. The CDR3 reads CASSLSGNIQYF. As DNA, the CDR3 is TGTGCCAGCAGTCTCTCCGGGAACATTCAGTACTTC. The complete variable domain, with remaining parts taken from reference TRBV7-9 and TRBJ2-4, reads DTGVSQNPRHKITKRGQNVTFRCDPISEHNRLYWYRQTLGQGPEFLTYFQNEAQLEKSRLLSDRFSAERPKGSFSTLEIQRTEQGDSAMYLCASSLSGNIQYFGAGTRLSVL.